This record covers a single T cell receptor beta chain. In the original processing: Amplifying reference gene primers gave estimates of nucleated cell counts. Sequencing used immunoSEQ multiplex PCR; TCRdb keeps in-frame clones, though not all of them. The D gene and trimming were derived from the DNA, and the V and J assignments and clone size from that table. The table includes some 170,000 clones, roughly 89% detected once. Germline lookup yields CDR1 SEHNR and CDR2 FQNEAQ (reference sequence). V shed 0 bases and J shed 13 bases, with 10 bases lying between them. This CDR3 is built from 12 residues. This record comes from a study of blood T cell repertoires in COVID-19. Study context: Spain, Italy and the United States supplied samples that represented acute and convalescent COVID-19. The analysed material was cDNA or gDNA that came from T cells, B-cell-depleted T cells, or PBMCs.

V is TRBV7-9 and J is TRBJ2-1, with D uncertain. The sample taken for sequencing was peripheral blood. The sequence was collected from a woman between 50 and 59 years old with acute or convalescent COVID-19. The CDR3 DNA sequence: TGTGCCAGCAGCTTAGCGAGTCAAGCACAGTTCTTC. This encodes CASSLASQAQFF.